The 26 T cell receptor beta chains below come from one sample, sequenced in a study of T-cell reconstitution after alpha-beta-depleted transplantation in children. The library targeted TCRbeta and was prepared with unique molecular identifiers. MiXCR, run by TCRdb on the PCR reads, gives a single entry per CDR3 protein. Altogether about 70,000 distinct CDR3 sequences are present, about a tenth being singletons, with the ten largest covering around 13%. The sequenced sample was PBMCs, obtained before TCRalphabeta/CD19-depleted stem cell transplant. The receptors originated from a boy aged 5-17 years with acute myeloid leukemia, due to receive a stem cell transplant.

The V gene is TRBV11-2, the J gene TRBJ2-2; D remains unclear. The V end lost 4 bases, the J end lost 7 bases, and 13 bases lay between the germline ends. Germline V lookup: CDR1 SGHAT, CDR2 FQNNGV. CDR3 length: 14 residues. The CDR3 DNA reads as TGTGCCAGCAGCTCTTCCCCGGGTGGCGGGGAGCTGTTTTTT. Translating it yields CASSSSPGGGELFF.

This clonotype was observed at least ten times. The chain carries TRBV7-2 and TRBJ1-1; D not resolved. The germline V gene has CDR1 SGHTA and CDR2 FQGNSA. This CDR3 has 12 amino acids. Between the trimmed V and J ends, which lost 2 bases and 8 bases, there was a span of 9 bases. CDR3 loop: CASSLFAEEAFF. CDR3 nucleotide sequence: TGTGCCAGCAGCTTATTTGCCGAAGAAGCTTTCTTT.

This clonotype showed up many times. The chain has TRBV5-1 and TRBJ2-3, with 8 positions matching TRBD2. Germline V gives CDR1 SGHRS, CDR2 YFSETQ. There are 17 residues in the CDR3. V trimming: 0 bases; J trimming: 1 base; junction bases outside the gene matches: 7. DNA of the CDR3: TGCGCCAGCAGCTTGGTGCCAGCGGGAGATCGCACAGATACGCAGTATTTT. The encoded protein is CASSLVPAGDRTDTQYF. The complete variable domain, with remaining parts taken from reference TRBV5-1 and TRBJ2-3, reads KAGVTQTPRYLIKTRGQQVTLSCSPISGHRSVSWYQQTPGQGLQFLFEYFSETQRNKGNFPGRFSGRQFSNSRSEMNVSTLELGDSALYLCASSLVPAGDRTDTQYFGPGTRLTVL.

This clonotype was seen at least ten times. The gene calls are TRBV12-3 or TRBV12-4 and TRBJ2-5, with a possible D match to TRBD1 (5 bases). This CDR3 has 12 residues. V was clipped by 2 bases and J by 5 bases, with 6 bases between them. CDR3 nucleotides: TGTGCCAGCAGTTTATCAGGGGAGACCCAGTACTTC. Its translation: CASSLSGETQYF.

This chain joins TRBV4-2 and TRBJ2-1; D ambiguous. The germline V and J ends were trimmed by 0 bases and 8 bases, with 14 bases remaining between them. Germline-derived CDR1 and CDR2 are LGHNA and YNFKEQ. The CDR3 consists of 15 residues. The CDR3 reads CASSQDWLTRDEQFF. CDR3 bases: TGTGCCAGCAGCCAAGATTGGCTAACACGCGATGAGCAGTTCTTC.

The table lists this clonotype with many counts. The chain recombines TRBV5-6 with TRBJ2-7, with D possibly TRBD1 on 6 matching bases. V was cut by 4 bases and J by 3 bases, with 17 bases left in between. This CDR3 has 15 amino acids. CDR1 is SGHDT, CDR2 YYEEEE, per germline. CDR3 in amino acids: CASSDTGKLSYEQYV. CDR3 bases: TGTGCCAGCAGCGATACAGGGAAACTCAGCTACGAGCAGTACGTC.

This chain links TRBV18 with TRBJ2-3; 9 bases align to TRBD2. Per germline, CDR1 KGHSH and CDR2 LQKENI. The V segment lost 1 base and the J segment 10 bases; nucleotides outside the gene matches: 12. This CDR3 spans 16 amino acids. The DNA for the CDR3 is TGTGCCAGCTCACCACTATCGGGACTAGCAGGCGGCGCGCAGTATTTT. It is translated as CASSPLSGLAGGAQYF.

CDR3 bases: TGTGCCAGCGGCCCCGGGCTAGTCTGGGGGAACTACGAGCAGTACGTC. It translates to CASGPGLVWGNYEQYV. The rearrangement uses TRBV4-2 and TRBJ2-7; D tentatively reads TRBD1 or TRBD2 (5 bases each). CDR3 length: 16 residues. Germline V gives CDR1 LGHNA, CDR2 YNFKEQ. The V gene lost 8 bases and the J gene lost 3 bases, with 23 bases spanning the gap.

This clonotype was counted ten times or more. V is TRBV5-1 and J is TRBJ1-2; D is perhaps TRBD1 (5 bases). Germline CDR1 and CDR2: SGHRS and YFSETQ. The CDR3 extends over 17 amino acids. V lost 5 bases and J 2 bases, leaving 22 bases between the germline ends. The CDR3 spells CASREPGTARPNYGYTF. The DNA of the CDR3 is TGCGCCAGCAGGGAACCTGGGACCGCAAGGCCCAACTATGGCTACACCTTC.

This clonotype was recorded many times. The chain is built from TRBV15 and TRBJ1-2, with D maybe TRBD1 (5 bases). The V end lost 0 bases, the J end lost 4 bases, and 15 bases lay between the germline ends. The CDR3 spans 16 residues. Germline-derived CDR1 and CDR2 are LNHNV and YYDKDF (reference sequence). The CDR3 nucleotides are TGTGCCACCAGCAGAGATGTCCCAGGGAGCGCCTATGGCTACACCTTC. It is translated as CATSRDVPGSAYGYTF.

The chain recombines TRBV7-6 with TRBJ2-7; unclear D gene. Germline loops: CDR1 SGHVS, CDR2 FNYEAQ. The CDR3 is 14 amino acids. V was pared by 4 bases and J by 5 bases, with 15 bases between. The CDR3 loop is CASSSPRSGDEQYF. DNA of the CDR3: TGTGCCAGCAGCTCTCCGCGAAGTGGGGACGAGCAGTACTTC.

This clonotype was found many times. This chain's CDR3 is CASSLSGVEKLFF. CDR3 coding DNA: TGTGCCAGCAGTTTGTCGGGGGTTGAAAAACTGTTTTTT. The V call is TRBV12-3 or TRBV12-4, the J call TRBJ1-4; tentatively, D is TRBD1 (5 bases). The CDR3 is 13 residues long. Deletions cut 3 bases from V and 7 bases from J, with 9 bases between.

This clonotype was counted many times. In DNA, the CDR3 is TGTGCCAGCTCACCAAGACTAGCGGGAGATACGCAGTATTTT. It is translated as CASSPRLAGDTQYF. The chain joins TRBV18 to TRBJ2-3, with 10 bases lining up with TRBD2. V dropped 2 bases and J dropped 5; count of bases not matched to a gene: 1. The CDR3 is 14 residues long. CDR1 and CDR2 (germline): KGHSH, LQKENI.

This clonotype showed up many times. The V gene is TRBV14, the J gene TRBJ2-6; D remains ambiguous. This CDR3 is 14 amino acids long. V gave up 2 bases and J gave up 4 bases, with 6 bases separating them. Germline loops: CDR1 SGHDN, CDR2 FVKESK. CDR3 sequence: CASSQRHGANVLTF. Here the CDR3 DNA reads TGTGCCAGCAGCCAAAGGCACGGGGCCAACGTCCTGACTTTC.

This clonotype was picked up many times. Just one base apart from a much larger clone, this may be a read error. The gene calls are TRBV5-1 and TRBJ2-5; D not certain. The germline V gene encodes CDR1 SGHRS and CDR2 YFSETQ. This CDR3 region has 12 residues. As DNA, the CDR3 is TGCGTCAGCAGCCCCACGGGCGGGACCCAGTACTTC. Translating it yields CVSSPTGGTQYF.

This clonotype was seen at least ten times. The rearrangement joins TRBV20-1 to TRBJ1-3; unclear D gene. V dropped 0 bases and J dropped 7 bases, with 16 bases sitting between them. From germline, CDR1 is DFQATT and CDR2 SNEGSKA (reference sequence). The CDR3 has 15 amino acids. This chain's CDR3 is CSARDRVAWRNTIYF. CDR3 coding DNA: TGCAGTGCTAGAGATCGCGTGGCCTGGCGGAACACCATATATTTT.

This sequence joins TRBV7-2 and TRBJ2-1; 12 nucleotides align to TRBD2. Germline V gives CDR1 SGHTA, CDR2 FQGNSA. The ends lost 3 bases at V and 10 bases at J; junction bases unmatched: 10. This CDR3 is built from 16 residues. The CDR3 DNA reads TGTGCCAGCAGCTTTGGCCTAGCGGGAGGGCCCCGGGAGCAGTTCTTC. Translated: CASSFGLAGGPREQFF.

This clonotype was counted at least ten times. This sequence joins TRBV20-1 and TRBJ2-1, with 8 bases lining up with TRBD2. Germline V gene data show CDR1 as DFQATT and CDR2 as SNEGSKA (reference sequence). The V gene end was trimmed by 6 bases and the J gene end by 5 bases; junction bases not matched to a gene: 9. The CDR3 loop spans 14 amino acids. The chain's CDR3 is CSAHSSGPNNEQFF. For the CDR3, the DNA is TGCAGTGCGCATTCTAGCGGGCCTAACAATGAGCAGTTCTTC.

There are a few counts of this clonotype. The chain has TRBV5-4 and TRBJ1-6; 8 bases line up with TRBD1. The CDR3 extends over 15 amino acids. CDR1 and CDR2 from the germline V gene are SGHNT and YYREEE (reference sequence). The V and J ends lost 4 bases and 7 bases, in that order; junction bases with no gene match: 7. The CDR3 is CASSPNRGMNSPLHF. DNA of the CDR3: TGTGCCAGCAGCCCAAACAGGGGGATGAATTCACCCCTCCACTTT.

This clonotype was observed many times. The V and J genes are TRBV27 and TRBJ2-1; TRBD2 aligns across 13 bases. The CDR3 has 14 amino acids. From germline, CDR1 is MNHEY and CDR2 SMNVEV (reference sequence). With V trimmed by 4 bases and J by 8 bases, 2 bases remained unmatched. CDR3 coding DNA: TGTGCCAGCAGTTGGACTAGCGGGAGTGATGAGCAGTTCTTC. Encoded protein: CASSWTSGSDEQFF.

Only a few counts were recorded for this clonotype. This may come from a read error, since a much larger clone is one base off. This chain uses TRBV5-6 with TRBJ2-1; D unclear. Trimming removed 8 bases at V and 3 bases at J, with 6 bases between. This CDR3 has 11 residues. CDR1 SGHDT and CDR2 YYEEEE come from the germline V gene. CDR3 loop: CARSDYNEQFF. The CDR3 DNA reads TGTGCCAGGAGCGACTACAATGAGCAGTTCTTC.

Ten or more counts support this clonotype. This chain links TRBV20-1 with TRBJ1-1, with no clear D. CDR3 length: 12 residues. The germline V and J ends were trimmed by 6 bases and 4 bases, with 12 bases remaining between them. Germline V CDR1 and CDR2: DFQATT, SNEGSKA (reference sequence). For the CDR3, the DNA is TGCAGTGCCCGAAAGGGCGGCACTGAAGCTTTCTTT. Translation gives CSARKGGTEAFF.

This clonotype was recorded many times. V is TRBV5-1 and J is TRBJ1-6, with TRBD1 matching 8 bases. Losses at the gene ends were 3 bases for V and 8 bases for J; bases not matched to a gene: 4. This CDR3 region has 14 residues. CDR1 SGHRS and CDR2 YFSETQ come from the germline V gene. In DNA, the CDR3 is TGCGCCAGCAGCTCTTCAGGGGGCGATTCACCCCTCCACTTT. This encodes CASSSSGGDSPLHF.

This clonotype was counted at least ten times. The gene calls are TRBV11-2 and TRBJ1-4; D gene unclear. Deletions cut 1 base from V and 3 bases from J, with 12 bases between. This CDR3 is built from 16 residues. Looked up from germline, CDR1 is SGHAT and CDR2 is FQNNGV. The CDR3 DNA sequence: TGTGCCAGCAGCTTAGGCCTTCGGGGAGCTAATGAAAAACTGTTTTTT. Its protein is CASSLGLRGANEKLFF. Based on the CDR3 plus reference TRBV11-2 and TRBJ1-4, the full variable domain is EAGVAQSPRYKIIEKRQSVAFWCNPISGHATLYWYQQILGQGPKLLIQFQNNGVVDDSQLPKDRFSAERLKGVDSTLKIQPAKLEDSAVYLCASSLGLRGANEKLFFGSGTQLSVL.

This clonotype was seen a few times. The rearrangement joins TRBV7-2 to TRBJ2-7; TRBD1 is a possible D gene (6 bases). This CDR3 contains 14 residues. Trimming removed 2 bases from V and 5 bases from J, with 13 bases in between. Germline-derived CDR1 and CDR2 are SGHTA and FQGNSA. The CDR3 nucleotides are TGTGCCAGCAGCTTAAAATCGGGACATCACGAGCAGTACTTC. Its translation is CASSLKSGHHEQYF. Full variable domain (missing parts from reference TRBV7-2 and TRBJ2-7): GAGVSQSPSNKVTEKGKDVELRCDPISGHTALYWYRQSLGQGLEFLIYFQGNSAPDKSGLPSDRFSAERTGGSVSTLTIQRTQQEDSAVYLCASSLKSGHHEQYFGPGTRLTVT.

At least ten counts were recorded for this clonotype. V is TRBV7-9 and J is TRBJ2-1; the D gene is possibly TRBD2 (6 bases). The CDR3 runs to 16 residues. The ends were cut back, 4 bases at V and 4 bases at J, with 17 bases in the middle. Germline-derived CDR1 and CDR2 are SEHNR and FQNEAQ (reference sequence). The CDR3 DNA follows: TGTGCCAGCAGCTCCGGCTGGGACTTGGCTTACAATGAGCAGTTCTTC. Protein: CASSSGWDLAYNEQFF.